This TCR beta chain appears in the sequencing data of a study of CD8 T cells in ankylosing spondylitis. Quantitative 5'-RACE with molecular barcodes generated TCR beta libraries. TCRdb analysed the 5' RACE reads with MiXCR anew, one entry per CDR3 protein. Of fewer than 750,000 distinct CDR3 sequences in the sample, under 20% were seen once. V shed 3 bases, J shed 10 bases, and the junction held 8 bases outside the gene matches. This CDR3 is 15 amino acids long. This clonotype has only a few counts. What it recognizes is unknown. Whole-study results and caveats: Significant enrichment of disease-linked clones was reported in matched ankylosing spondylitis synovial fluid. A TCR beta motif of roughly eight highly homologous variants seemed to mark ankylosing spondylitis blood. The disease-linked clones had a CD8+ phenotype and low blood frequencies. Some of these motif variants have turned up before, in reports on reactive arthritis synovial fluid and blood.

The specimen sequenced was blood, either unsorted or a sorted T cell fraction (not recorded which). The TCR sequence derives from a male donor with ankylosing spondylitis. V usage is TRBV12-3 or TRBV12-4 and J usage is TRBJ2-2, with TRBD2 matching over 10 bases. The CDR3 DNA reads as TGTGCCAGCAGTTTGGGGCTAGCGGGAGCTGTGGAGCTGTTTTTT. Its translation: CASSLGLAGAVELFF.